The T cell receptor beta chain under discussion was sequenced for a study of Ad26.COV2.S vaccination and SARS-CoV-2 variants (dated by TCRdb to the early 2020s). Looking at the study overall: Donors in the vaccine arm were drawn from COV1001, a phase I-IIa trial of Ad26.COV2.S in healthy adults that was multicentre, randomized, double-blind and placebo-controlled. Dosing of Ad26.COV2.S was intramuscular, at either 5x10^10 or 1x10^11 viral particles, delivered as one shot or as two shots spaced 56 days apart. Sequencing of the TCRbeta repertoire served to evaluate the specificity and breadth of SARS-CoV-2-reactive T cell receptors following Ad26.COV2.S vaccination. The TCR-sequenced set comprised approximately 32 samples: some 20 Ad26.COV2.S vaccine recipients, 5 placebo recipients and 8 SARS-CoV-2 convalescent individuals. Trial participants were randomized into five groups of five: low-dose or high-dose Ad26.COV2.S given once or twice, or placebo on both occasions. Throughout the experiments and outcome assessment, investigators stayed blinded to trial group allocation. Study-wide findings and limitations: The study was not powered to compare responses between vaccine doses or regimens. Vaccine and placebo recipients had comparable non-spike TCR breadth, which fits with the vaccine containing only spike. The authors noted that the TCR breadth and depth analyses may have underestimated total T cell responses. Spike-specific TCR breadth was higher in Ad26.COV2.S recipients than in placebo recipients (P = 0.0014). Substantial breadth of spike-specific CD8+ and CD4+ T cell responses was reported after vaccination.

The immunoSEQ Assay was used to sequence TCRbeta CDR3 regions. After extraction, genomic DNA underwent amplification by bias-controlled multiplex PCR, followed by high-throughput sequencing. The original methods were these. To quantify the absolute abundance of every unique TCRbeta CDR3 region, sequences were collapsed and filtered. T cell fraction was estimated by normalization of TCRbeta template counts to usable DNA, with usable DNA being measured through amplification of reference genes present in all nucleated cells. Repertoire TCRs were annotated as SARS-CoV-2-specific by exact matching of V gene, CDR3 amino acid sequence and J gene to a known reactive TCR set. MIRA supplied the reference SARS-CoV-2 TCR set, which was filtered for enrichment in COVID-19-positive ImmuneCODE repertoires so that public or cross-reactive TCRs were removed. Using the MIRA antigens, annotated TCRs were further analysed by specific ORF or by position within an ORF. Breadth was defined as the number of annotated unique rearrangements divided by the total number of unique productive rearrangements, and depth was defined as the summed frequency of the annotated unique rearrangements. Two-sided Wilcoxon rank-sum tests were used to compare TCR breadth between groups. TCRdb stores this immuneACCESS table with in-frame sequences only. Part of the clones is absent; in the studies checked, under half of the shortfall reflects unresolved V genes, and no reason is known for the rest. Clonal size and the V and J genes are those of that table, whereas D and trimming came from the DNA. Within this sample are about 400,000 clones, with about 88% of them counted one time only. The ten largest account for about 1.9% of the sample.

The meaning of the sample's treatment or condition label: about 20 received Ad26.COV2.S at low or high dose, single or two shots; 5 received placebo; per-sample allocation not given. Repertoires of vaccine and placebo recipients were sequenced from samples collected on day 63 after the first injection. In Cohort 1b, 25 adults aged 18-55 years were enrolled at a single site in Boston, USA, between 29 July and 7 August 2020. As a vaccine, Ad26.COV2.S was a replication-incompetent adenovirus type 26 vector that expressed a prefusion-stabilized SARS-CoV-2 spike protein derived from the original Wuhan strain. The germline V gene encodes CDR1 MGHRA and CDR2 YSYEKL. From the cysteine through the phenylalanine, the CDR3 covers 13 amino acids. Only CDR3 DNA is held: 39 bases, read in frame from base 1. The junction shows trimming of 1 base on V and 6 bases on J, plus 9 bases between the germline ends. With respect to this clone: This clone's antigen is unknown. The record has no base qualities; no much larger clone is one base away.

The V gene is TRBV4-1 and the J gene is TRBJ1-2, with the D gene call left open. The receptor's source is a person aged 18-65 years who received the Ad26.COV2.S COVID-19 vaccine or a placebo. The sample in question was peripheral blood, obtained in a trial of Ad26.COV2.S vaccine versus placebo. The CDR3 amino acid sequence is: CASSQGSLDGYTF. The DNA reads TGCGCCAGCAGCCAAGGGAGTCTGGATGGCTACACCTTC.